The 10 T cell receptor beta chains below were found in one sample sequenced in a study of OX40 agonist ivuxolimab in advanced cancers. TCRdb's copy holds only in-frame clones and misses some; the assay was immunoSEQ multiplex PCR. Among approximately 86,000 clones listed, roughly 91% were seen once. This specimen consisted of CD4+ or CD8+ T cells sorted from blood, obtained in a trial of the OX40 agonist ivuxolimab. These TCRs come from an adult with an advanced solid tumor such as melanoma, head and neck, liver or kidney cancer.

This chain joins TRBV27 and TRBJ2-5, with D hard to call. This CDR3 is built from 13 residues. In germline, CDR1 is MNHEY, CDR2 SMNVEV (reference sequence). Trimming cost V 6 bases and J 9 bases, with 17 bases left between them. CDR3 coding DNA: TGTGCCAGCAGCAAAACGGGCCCGCCGGCCCAGTACTTC. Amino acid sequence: CASSKTGPPAQYF.

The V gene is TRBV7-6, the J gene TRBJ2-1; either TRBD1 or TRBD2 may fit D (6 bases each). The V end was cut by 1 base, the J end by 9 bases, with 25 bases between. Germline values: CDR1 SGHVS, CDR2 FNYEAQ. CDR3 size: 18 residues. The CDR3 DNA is TGTGCCAGCAGCTTAGTTAGGGCGCCGGGGGCGGATAGGGTTGAGCAGTTCTTC. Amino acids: CASSLVRAPGADRVEQFF.

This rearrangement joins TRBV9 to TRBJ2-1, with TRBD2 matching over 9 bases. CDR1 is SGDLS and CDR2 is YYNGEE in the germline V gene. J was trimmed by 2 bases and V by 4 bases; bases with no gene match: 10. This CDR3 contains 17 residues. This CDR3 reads CASSRAFSGSAYNEQFF. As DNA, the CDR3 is TGTGCCAGCAGCCGAGCCTTTAGCGGGAGCGCCTACAATGAGCAGTTCTTC.

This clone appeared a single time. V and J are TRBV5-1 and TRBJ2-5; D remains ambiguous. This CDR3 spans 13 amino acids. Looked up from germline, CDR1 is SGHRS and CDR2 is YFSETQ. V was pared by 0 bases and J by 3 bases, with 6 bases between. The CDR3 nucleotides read TGCGCCAGCAGCTTGGCACGGGAAGAGACCCAGTACTTC. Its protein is CASSLAREETQYF.

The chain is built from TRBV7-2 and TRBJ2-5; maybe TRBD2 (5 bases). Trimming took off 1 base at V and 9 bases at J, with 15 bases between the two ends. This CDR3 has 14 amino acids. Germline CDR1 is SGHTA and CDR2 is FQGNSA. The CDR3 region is CASSLVAGKQAQYF. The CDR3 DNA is TGTGCCAGCAGCTTAGTGGCCGGGAAACAAGCCCAGTACTTC.

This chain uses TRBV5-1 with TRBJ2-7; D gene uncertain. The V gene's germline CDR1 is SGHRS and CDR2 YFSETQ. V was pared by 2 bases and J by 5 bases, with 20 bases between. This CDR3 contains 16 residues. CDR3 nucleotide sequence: TGCGCCAGCAGCTTAATGTCTTATGAGGCGGCCAACGAGCAGTACTTC. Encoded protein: CASSLMSYEAANEQYF.

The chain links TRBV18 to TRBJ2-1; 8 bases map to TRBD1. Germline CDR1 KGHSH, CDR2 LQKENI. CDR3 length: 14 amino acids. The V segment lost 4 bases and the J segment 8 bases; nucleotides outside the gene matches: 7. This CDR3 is CASSQGQGGHEQFF. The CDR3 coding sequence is TGTGCCAGCTCACAAGGACAGGGTGGCCATGAGCAGTTCTTC.

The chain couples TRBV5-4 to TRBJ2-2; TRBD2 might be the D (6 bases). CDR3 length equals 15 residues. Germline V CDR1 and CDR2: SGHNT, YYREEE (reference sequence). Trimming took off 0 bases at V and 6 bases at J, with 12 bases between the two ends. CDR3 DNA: TGTGCCAGCAGCTTGGGTGCCCCGGGGGCCGGGGAGCTGTTTTTT. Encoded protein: CASSLGAPGAGELFF.

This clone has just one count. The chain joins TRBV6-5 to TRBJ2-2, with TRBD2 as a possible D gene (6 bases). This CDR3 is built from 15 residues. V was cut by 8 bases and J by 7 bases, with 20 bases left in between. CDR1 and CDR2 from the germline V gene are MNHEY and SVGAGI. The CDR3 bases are TGTGCCAGCGGGCGGGATCCTCCCCGGGGCGGGGAGCTGTTTTTT. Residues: CASGRDPPRGGELFF.

CDR3 residues: CASRSSGTGPMGYTF. The CDR3, as DNA: TGTGCCAGTAGGAGTTCCGGGACAGGGCCGATGGGCTACACCTTC. The chain recombines TRBV19 with TRBJ1-2; 9 bases fit TRBD1. J lost 8 bases, V lost 6 bases, and 13 bases had no gene match. The V gene's germline CDR1 is LNHDA and CDR2 SQIVND (reference sequence). The CDR3 extends over 15 amino acids.